This T cell receptor (beta chain) came from a study of blood T cell repertoires in COVID-19 (TCRdb year 2020). Regarding the study in general: Collaborator samples came from the United States, Italy and Spain and covered acute and convalescent phases of COVID-19. Deeply sampled blood TCRbeta repertoires from subjects exposed to, actively infected with, or recovered from COVID-19 were included in the dataset. Where HLA class I and class II types were available, the types were taken from metadata supplied by the sample provider, not from assay-based typing. The repertoires were released in a freely available public database meant as a resource for research on the immune response to SARS-CoV-2. The prospective study material was composed of cDNA or gDNA derived from T cells, B-cell-depleted T cells, or PBMCs. The samples were drawn from two sources: the first 160 participants of the ongoing ImmuneRACE study, and 1,000 to 1,500 subjects contributed by 6 global collaborators. The sample metadata nearly always contained a de-identified subject ID, COVID-19 status, age in years and sex.

The immunoSEQ Assay, a bias-controlled multiplex PCR, was used to amplify TCRbeta CDR3 regions from genomic DNA. Processing in the source paper ran as follows. The number of nucleated cells in each sample was estimated from the amplification of reference gene primers within the assay. Sequence reads were collapsed and filtered to measure the absolute abundance of every unique TCRbeta CDR3 rearrangement. For each sample, productive Simpson clonality was calculated as the square root of Simpson's diversity index over productive rearrangements. Drawn from immuneACCESS, this table holds only the in-frame rearrangements with V and J called that TCRdb kept. Clones are partly lost; checked studies trace under half to an unresolved V gene and leave the rest unexplained. Clone size and the V and J calls come from that table; the DNA yielded D and trimming. The sample table records approximately 330,000 clones; approximately 90% of these occur just once. Together, the top ten hold around 9.9% of the sample.

The germline V gene (reference sequence) specifies LNHNV as CDR1 and YYDKDF as CDR2. The CDR3 goes from the cysteine to the phenylalanine over 16 residues. Only the CDR3 portion is preserved as DNA: 48 bases, with reading frame beginning at the first base. Unmatched junction bases come to 10, with V trimmed by 1 base and J by 5 bases. Overall results and qualifications from the work: Clinical and demographic metadata were provided uncurated, with the amount varying by source and participant.

One collaborating source in Seattle enrolled patients while the patients were actively infected and followed the patients over time throughout the course of disease. Each collaborating institution followed its own protocols to collect whole blood in K2EDTA tubes. For TCRbeta analysis, collaborators shipped samples as frozen whole blood, isolated PBMCs, or DNA extracted from either of those sample types. With regard to this clone: The clone's antigen remains unknown. Base qualities are not provided; no much larger clone lies one nucleotide away.

What was sequenced was peripheral blood. The V and J genes are TRBV15 and TRBJ2-7, with 8 bases matching TRBD1. This sequence originates from a man aged 30-40 years with COVID-19, enrolled during active disease. CDR3 sequence: CATSRALQGAGDEQYF. DNA sequence: TGTGCCACCAGCAGAGCTCTTCAGGGGGCTGGCGACGAGCAGTACTTC.